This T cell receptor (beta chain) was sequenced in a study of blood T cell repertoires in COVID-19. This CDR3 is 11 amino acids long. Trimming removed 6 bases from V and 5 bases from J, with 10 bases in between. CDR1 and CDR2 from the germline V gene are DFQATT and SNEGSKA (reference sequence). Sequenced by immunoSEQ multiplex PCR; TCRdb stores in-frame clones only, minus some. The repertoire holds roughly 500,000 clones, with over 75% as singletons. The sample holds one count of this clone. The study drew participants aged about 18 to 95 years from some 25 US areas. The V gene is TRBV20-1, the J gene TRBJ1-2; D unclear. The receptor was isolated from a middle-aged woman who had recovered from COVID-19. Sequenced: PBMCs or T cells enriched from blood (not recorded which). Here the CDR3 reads CSALTEYGYTF. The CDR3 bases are TGCAGTGCGTTGACGGAGTATGGCTACACCTTC.